This passage covers 29 T cell receptor beta chains from one sample sequenced in a study of T cells after posttransplantation cyclophosphamide (TCRdb year 2016). Library preparation was by the immunoSEQ multiplex PCR assay. As stored in TCRdb, this immuneACCESS dataset retains in-frame rearrangements with V and J assigned. A fraction of the clones does not appear; measured against another copy, unresolved V genes explain less than half of the discrepancy, and the remainder lacks a known reason. Here the sample lists tens of thousands of clones, none seen once only. In total, the top ten clones hold 6% to 8.5% of the sample. The sample was PBMCs. The source of these receptors is a woman between 50 and 59 years old in good health and a related stem cell transplant donor.

The chain couples TRBV15 to TRBJ1-2, with TRBD1 matching 9 bases. The CDR3 runs 17 residues. Per the germline V gene, CDR1 is LNHNV and CDR2 is YYDKDF (reference sequence). V gave up 3 bases and J gave up 3 bases; unmatched junction bases: 11. In nucleotides, the CDR3 is TGTGCCACCAGCAGGGAGCCACAGGGGGCGAGGGACTATGGCTACACCTTC. Protein sequence: CATSREPQGARDYGYTF.

This clone showed up many times. The chain combines TRBV6-6 with TRBJ1-1, with D perhaps matching TRBD1 (6 bases). Germline values: CDR1 MNHNY, CDR2 SVGAGI (reference sequence). This CDR3 has 14 amino acids. Trimming pared 4 bases from V and 3 bases from J, leaving 12 bases between. CDR3 loop: CASSSEGGDTEAFF. The CDR3 nucleotides are TGTGCCAGCAGTTCTGAAGGGGGTGACACTGAAGCTTTCTTT.

This clone has more than one count but fewer than ten. The V gene is TRBV7-3, the J gene TRBJ2-1, with a weak D call TRBD1 (6 bases). The V gene's germline CDR1 is SGHTA and CDR2 FQGTGA. The V gene lost 1 base and the J gene lost 7 bases, with 11 bases spanning the gap. There are 14 residues in the CDR3. Here the CDR3 reads CASSLNRVGNEQFF. The CDR3 nucleotides are TGTGCCAGCAGCTTAAACAGGGTGGGGAATGAGCAGTTCTTC.

This clone was recorded many times. The chain couples TRBV6-2 or TRBV6-3 to TRBJ2-1; 13 bases fit TRBD2. The J segment lost 10 bases and the V segment lost 7 bases, leaving 10 bases of the junction unmatched. Germline V gives CDR1 MNHEY, CDR2 SVGEGT. There are 15 residues in the CDR3. Written as DNA, the CDR3 is TGTGCCAGCACCATTGGACTAGCGGGAGTCGCGGAGCAGTTCTTC. Amino acids: CASTIGLAGVAEQFF.

In this sample, this clone turned up many times. The V call is TRBV16, the J call TRBJ2-7; 8 nucleotides match TRBD1. The V and J ends lost 4 bases and 2 bases, in that order; junction bases with no gene match: 10. Germline V gene lookup returns CDR1 KGHSY and CDR2 FQNENV. This CDR3 is 16 amino acids long. For the CDR3, the DNA is TGTGCCAGCAGCCTCACTGCGGGACAGGCGCCCTACGAGCAGTACTTC. It is translated as CASSLTAGQAPYEQYF.

This clone came up many times. V and J are TRBV5-1 and TRBJ2-3; a possible D gene is TRBD1 (6 bases). Deletions cut 4 bases from V and 2 bases from J, with 17 bases between. Germline V CDR1 and CDR2: SGHRS, YFSETQ. The CDR3 consists of 16 residues. DNA of the CDR3: TGCGCCAGCAGCCCGCAGGGCAGGGGCCTCACAGATACGCAGTATTTT. It yields the protein CASSPQGRGLTDTQYF. The full variable domain, with the rest looked up from reference TRBV5-1 and TRBJ2-3, is KAGVTQTPRYLIKTRGQQVTLSCSPISGHRSVSWYQQTPGQGLQFLFEYFSETQRNKGNFPGRFSGRQFSNSRSEMNVSTLELGDSALYLCASSPQGRGLTDTQYFGPGTRLTVL.

In its sample, this clone was seen many times. The chain carries TRBV9 and TRBJ2-1; D not resolved. V lost 3 bases, J lost 9 bases, and 7 bases lay in between. This CDR3 comprises 11 residues. Germline V CDR1 and CDR2: SGDLS, YYNGEE. The CDR3 spells CASSEAVEQFF. The DNA of the CDR3 is TGTGCCAGCAGCGAGGCCGTTGAGCAGTTCTTC.

This chain uses TRBV7-2 with TRBJ2-2; 9 bases are a match to TRBD1. This CDR3 contains 16 residues. In germline, CDR1 is SGHTA, CDR2 FQGNSA. The ends lost 5 bases at V and 4 bases at J; junction bases unmatched: 8. CDR3 nucleotides: TGTGCCAGCAGCCCCCGGGACAGGGTGTCCACCGGGGAGCTGTTTTTT. This encodes CASSPRDRVSTGELFF.

Many counts were recorded for this clone. The chain recombines TRBV5-8 with TRBJ2-2; perhaps TRBD2 as D (5 bases). Looked up from germline, CDR1 is SGHTS and CDR2 is YDEGEE. The CDR3 has 14 residues. The V and J ends lost 5 bases and 1 base respectively, with 9 bases between them. CDR3 DNA: TGTGCCAGCAGGACCCGGGGGAACACCGGGGAGCTGTTTTTT. Translation gives CASRTRGNTGELFF.

Relative to its sample, this clone is medium-sized. This chain uses TRBV28 with TRBJ2-7; 10 bases are shared with TRBD1. Germline CDR1 reads MDHEN; CDR2 reads SYDVKM. This CDR3 has 15 amino acids. The trim removed 4 bases at V and 3 bases at J, leaving 6 bases unmatched. The CDR3 protein is CASSSAGTGVYEQYF. DNA of the CDR3: TGTGCCAGCAGTTCAGCCGGGACAGGGGTCTACGAGCAGTACTTC. Variable domain in full (rest from reference TRBV28 and TRBJ2-7): DVKVTQSSRYLVKRTGEKVFLECVQDMDHENMFWYRQDPGLGLRLIYFSYDVKMKEKGDIPEGYSVSREKKERFSLILESASTNQTSMYLCASSSAGTGVYEQYFGPGTRLTVT.

The table lists this clone with many counts. The rearrangement links TRBV7-3 to TRBJ2-7; 9 nucleotides match TRBD2. V lost 1 base and J lost 2; bases outside the gene matches: 3. The CDR3 length is 15 residues. CDR1 and CDR2 (germline): SGHTA, FQGTGA. CDR3 sequence reads: CASSLNGGRAYEQYF. CDR3 sequence (DNA): TGTGCCAGCAGCTTAAACGGCGGGAGGGCCTACGAGCAGTACTTC.

This clone was seen at least ten times. V gene TRBV11-3 combines with J gene TRBJ2-1; 8 positions agree with TRBD1. This CDR3 has 15 amino acids. Per germline, CDR1 SGHNT and CDR2 YENEEA. J lost 4 bases, V lost 5 bases, and 7 bases had no gene match. CDR3 in DNA: TGTGCCAGCAGCCCGAACCAGGGGGCATACAATGAGCAGTTCTTC. Translation gives CASSPNQGAYNEQFF.

This clone was counted between two and nine times. The gene calls are TRBV9 and TRBJ2-1; 7 bases are shared with TRBD2. Germline lookup yields CDR1 SGDLS and CDR2 YYNGEE. The trim removed 0 bases at V and 5 bases at J, leaving 5 bases unmatched. CDR3 length equals 15 residues. CDR3 loop: CASSVGLAEHNEQFF. CDR3 DNA sequence: TGTGCCAGCAGCGTAGGGCTAGCGGAACACAATGAGCAGTTCTTC.

This clone was observed at least ten times. The CDR3 is CASTLWGRGDYEQYF. The CDR3 DNA sequence: TGTGCCAGCACCCTGTGGGGAAGAGGGGACTACGAGCAGTACTTC. The chain employs TRBV12-3 or TRBV12-4 and TRBJ2-7; the D call may be TRBD1 or TRBD2 (5 bases each). The CDR3 extends over 15 amino acids. Trimming removed 7 bases at V and 3 bases at J, with 19 bases between.

This clone was counted many times. The gene calls are TRBV7-7 and TRBJ1-1; 7 bases agree with TRBD1. V trimming: 4 bases; J trimming: 3 bases; junction bases outside the gene matches: 2. The germline V gene has CDR1 SSHAT and CDR2 FNYEAQ (reference sequence). The CDR3 contains 13 residues. The CDR3 sequence is CASSSGTDTEAFF. Written as DNA, the CDR3 is TGTGCCAGCAGCTCTGGGACAGACACTGAAGCTTTCTTT. Variable domain in full (rest from reference TRBV7-7 and TRBJ1-1): GAGVSQSPRYKVTKRGQDVTLRCDPISSHATLYWYQQALGQGPEFLTYFNYEAQPDKSGLPSDRFSAERPEGSISTLTIQRTEQRDSAMYRCASSSGTDTEAFFGQGTRLTVV.

This clone has just a few counts. The chain carries TRBV4-2 and TRBJ2-3; 7 bases are shared with TRBD2. CDR1 is LGHNA, CDR2 YNFKEQ, per germline. This CDR3 is 18 amino acids long. Trimming at V came to 0 bases and at J to 6 bases, leaving 15 bases not matched to a gene. The CDR3 is CASSQDRWDYRGTDTQYF. The CDR3 DNA follows: TGTGCCAGCAGCCAAGATCGTTGGGACTACCGAGGGACGGATACGCAGTATTTT.

This clone was detected a few times. This rearrangement joins TRBV28 to TRBJ1-5, with D perhaps matching TRBD1 (6 bases). The CDR3 consists of 14 residues. The germline V gene has CDR1 MDHEN and CDR2 SYDVKM. The V and J ends lost 7 bases and 6 bases respectively, with 16 bases between them. CDR3 amino acids: CASTPGAGVQPQHF. CDR3 nucleotide sequence: TGTGCCAGCACCCCAGGGGCGGGGGTTCAGCCCCAGCATTTT.

This clone showed up many times. This chain links TRBV7-9 with TRBJ1-2; possible D gene TRBD1, 5 bases. From germline, CDR1 is SEHNR and CDR2 FQNEAQ (reference sequence). This CDR3 spans 14 amino acids. The ends were cut back, 1 base at V and 5 bases at J, with 11 bases in the middle. CDR3 loop: CASSLVSRDYGYTF. Here the CDR3 DNA reads TGTGCCAGCAGCTTAGTTTCCAGGGATTATGGCTACACCTTC.

The V and J genes are TRBV4-2 and TRBJ1-2; D ambiguous. Germline V gives CDR1 LGHNA, CDR2 YNFKEQ. The CDR3 has 12 residues. Trimming shortened V by 0 bases and J by 8 bases, and 7 bases separated the two germline ends. Here the CDR3 reads CASSQEANGYTF. Here the CDR3 DNA reads TGTGCCAGCAGCCAAGAGGCCAACGGCTACACCTTC.

This clone was picked up many times. V is TRBV12-3 or TRBV12-4 and J is TRBJ2-1; no clear D gene. The CDR3 totals 14 residues. The germline V and J ends were trimmed by 5 bases and 11 bases, with 19 bases remaining between them. The CDR3 DNA follows: TGTGCCAGCAGTCCCACCCTCCCCCGGGTCCAGCAGTTCTTC. It is translated as CASSPTLPRVQQFF.

Ten or more counts support this clone. The V call is TRBV6-5, the J call TRBJ2-1; D is perhaps TRBD2 (6 bases). Germline V CDR1 and CDR2: MNHEY, SVGAGI. This CDR3 region has 14 residues. Trimming took 2 bases from V and 4 from J, leaving 9 bases between them. DNA of the CDR3: TGTGCCAGCAGTTACGCGGAGGGGTACAATGAGCAGTTCTTC. Translating it yields CASSYAEGYNEQFF.

The table lists this clone with many counts. DNA of the CDR3: TGTGCCAGCAGCCTACGTATGACTGATACGCAGTATTTT. Protein: CASSLRMTDTQYF. The chain has TRBV13 and TRBJ2-3, with D uncertain. CDR1 and CDR2 from the germline V gene are PRHDT and FYEKMQ (reference sequence). This CDR3 is 13 amino acids long. The ends were cut back, 5 bases at V and 6 bases at J, with 12 bases in the middle. The entire variable domain, with the rest obtained from reference TRBV13 and TRBJ2-3, is as follows: AAGVIQSPRHLIKEKRETATLKCYPIPRHDTVYWYQQGPGQDPQFLISFYEKMQSDKGSIPDRFSAQQFSDYHSELNMSSLELGDSALYFCASSLRMTDTQYFGPGTRLTVL.

This clone was detected ten times or more. The chain couples TRBV27 to TRBJ1-2; D may be TRBD1 (6 bases). CDR3 size: 14 residues. V was clipped by 6 bases and J by 7 bases, with 18 bases between them. Germline CDR1 MNHEY, CDR2 SMNVEV (reference sequence). CDR3 sequence: CASSYNTGSFGYTF. The CDR3 region has the DNA TGTGCCAGCAGCTACAATACAGGGTCATTTGGCTACACCTTC.

This clone was found many times. The rearrangement links TRBV27 to TRBJ2-7; 10 nucleotides align to TRBD2. Germline V lookup: CDR1 MNHEY, CDR2 SMNVEV (reference sequence). The V segment lost 6 bases and the J segment 4 bases; nucleotides outside the gene matches: 6. CDR3 length: 14 residues. CDR3 amino acids: CASRRTSGLYEQYF. DNA of the CDR3: TGTGCCAGCAGGCGGACTAGCGGCCTATACGAGCAGTACTTC.

This clone has a count of ten or more. The chain combines TRBV9 with TRBJ1-2; no clear D. The CDR3 extends over 15 amino acids. CDR1 and CDR2 (germline): SGDLS, YYNGEE. V shed 0 bases and J shed 4 bases, with 13 bases lying between them. The CDR3 sequence: CASSVGRGVGYGYTF. The CDR3 DNA reads TGTGCCAGCAGCGTAGGCCGGGGTGTGGGCTATGGCTACACCTTC.

Only a few counts were recorded for this clone. This chain joins TRBV5-8 and TRBJ2-3; D is perhaps TRBD1 (5 bases). V was pared by 0 bases and J by 0 bases, with 14 bases between. Per the germline V gene, CDR1 is SGHTS and CDR2 is YDEGEE. This CDR3 region has 17 residues. CDR3 sequence: CASSLAVDSLSTDTQYF. DNA of the CDR3: TGTGCCAGCAGCTTGGCCGTAGACAGCCTGAGCACAGATACGCAGTATTTT.

The rearrangement uses TRBV7-9 and TRBJ2-5; 15 nucleotides align to TRBD2. This CDR3 is 15 amino acids long. Germline V gene lookup returns CDR1 SEHNR and CDR2 FQNEAQ (reference sequence). J lost 5 bases, V lost 5 bases, and 3 bases had no gene match. The CDR3 DNA sequence: TGTGCCAGCAGCACTGGACTAGCGGGAGGGGAGACCCAGTACTTC. Amino acids: CASSTGLAGGETQYF. The full variable domain, with the rest looked up from reference TRBV7-9 and TRBJ2-5, is DTGVSQNPRHKITKRGQNVTFRCDPISEHNRLYWYRQTLGQGPEFLTYFQNEAQLEKSRLLSDRFSAERPKGSFSTLEIQRTEQGDSAMYLCASSTGLAGGETQYFGPGTRLLVL.

This clone came up many times. This chain uses TRBV4-1 with TRBJ2-2; 7 nucleotides match TRBD1. The CDR3 spans 16 residues. Trimming at V came to 3 bases and at J to 4 bases, leaving 8 bases not matched to a gene. CDR1 MGHRA and CDR2 YSYEKL come from the germline V gene. The CDR3 loop is CASSQLGGASTGELFF. In DNA, the CDR3 is TGCGCCAGCAGCCAGCTAGGGGGCGCAAGCACCGGGGAGCTGTTTTTT.

In its sample, this clone was seen many times. The chain combines TRBV29-1 with TRBJ2-3; TRBD2 agrees at 7 bases. Germline V gene lookup returns CDR1 SQVTM and CDR2 ANQGSEA. The CDR3 runs to 12 residues. The V gene end was trimmed by 8 bases and the J gene end by 2 bases; junction bases not matched to a gene: 4. The CDR3 DNA reads as TGCAGCATCGAGCGGGACACAGATACGCAGTATTTT. As protein: CSIERDTDTQYF.